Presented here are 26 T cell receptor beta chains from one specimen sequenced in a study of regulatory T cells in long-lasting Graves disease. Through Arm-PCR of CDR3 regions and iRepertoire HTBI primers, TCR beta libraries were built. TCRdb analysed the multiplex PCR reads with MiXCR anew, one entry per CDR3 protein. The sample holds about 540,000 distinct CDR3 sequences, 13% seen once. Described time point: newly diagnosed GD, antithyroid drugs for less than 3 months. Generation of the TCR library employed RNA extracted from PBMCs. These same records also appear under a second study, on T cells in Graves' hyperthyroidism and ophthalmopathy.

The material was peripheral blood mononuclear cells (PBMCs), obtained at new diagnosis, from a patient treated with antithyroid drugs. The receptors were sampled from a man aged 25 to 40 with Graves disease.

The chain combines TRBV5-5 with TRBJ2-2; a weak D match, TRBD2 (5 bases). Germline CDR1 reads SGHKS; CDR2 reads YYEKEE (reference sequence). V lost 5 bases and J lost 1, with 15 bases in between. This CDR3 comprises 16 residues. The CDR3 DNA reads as TGTGCCAGCAGTCGAGGCGGGCCTCAGAACACCGGGGAGCTGTTTTTT. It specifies CASSRGGPQNTGELFF.

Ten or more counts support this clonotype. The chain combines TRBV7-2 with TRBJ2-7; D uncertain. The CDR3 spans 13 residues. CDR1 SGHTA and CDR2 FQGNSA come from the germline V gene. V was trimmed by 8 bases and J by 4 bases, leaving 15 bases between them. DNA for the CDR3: TGTGCCAGCGGTCAGGCAGGAGCTTACGAGCAGTACTTC. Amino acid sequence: CASGQAGAYEQYF.

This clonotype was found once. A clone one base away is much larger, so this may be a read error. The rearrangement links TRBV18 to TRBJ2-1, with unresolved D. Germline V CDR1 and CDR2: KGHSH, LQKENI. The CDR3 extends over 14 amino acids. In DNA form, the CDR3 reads TGTGCCAACTCACCATTTAGCACGTTCAATGAGCAGTTCTTC. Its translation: CANSPFSTFNEQFF.

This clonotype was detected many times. CDR3 loop: CASCRNLGGPYEQYF. The CDR3 region has the DNA TGTGCCAGCTGCCGGAACCTAGGGGGTCCCTACGAGCAGTACTTC. V and J are TRBV27 and TRBJ2-7; D may be TRBD1 (6 bases). The CDR3 contains 15 residues. Per the germline V gene, CDR1 is MNHEY and CDR2 is SMNVEV (reference sequence). The V gene lost 8 bases and the J gene lost 2 bases, with 19 bases spanning the gap.

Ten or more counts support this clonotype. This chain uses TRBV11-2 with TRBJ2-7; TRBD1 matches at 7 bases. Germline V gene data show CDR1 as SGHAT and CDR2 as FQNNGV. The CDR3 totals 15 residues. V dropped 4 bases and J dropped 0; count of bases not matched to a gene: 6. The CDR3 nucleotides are TGTGCCAGCAGCTCGATCCGGACAGGCTCCTACGAGCAGTACTTC. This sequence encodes CASSSIRTGSYEQYF.

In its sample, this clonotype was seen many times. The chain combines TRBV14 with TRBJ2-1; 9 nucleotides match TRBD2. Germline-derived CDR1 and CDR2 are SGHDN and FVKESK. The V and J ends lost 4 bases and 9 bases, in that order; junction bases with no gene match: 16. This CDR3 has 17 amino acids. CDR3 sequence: CASSPRRAGLAFGEQFF. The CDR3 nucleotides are TGTGCCAGCAGCCCACGAAGAGCAGGACTAGCGTTCGGTGAGCAGTTCTTC.

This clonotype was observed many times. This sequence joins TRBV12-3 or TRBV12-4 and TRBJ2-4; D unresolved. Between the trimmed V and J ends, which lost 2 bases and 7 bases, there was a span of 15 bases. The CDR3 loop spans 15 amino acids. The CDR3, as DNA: TGTGCCAGCAGTTTAAACAGACCCCCCGGCAACATTCAGTACTTC. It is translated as CASSLNRPPGNIQYF.

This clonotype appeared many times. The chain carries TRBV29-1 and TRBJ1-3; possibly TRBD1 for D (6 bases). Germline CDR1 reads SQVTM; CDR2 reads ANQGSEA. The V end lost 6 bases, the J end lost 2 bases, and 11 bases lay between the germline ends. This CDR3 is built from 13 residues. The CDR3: CSVPGGTGNTIYF. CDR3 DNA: TGCAGCGTGCCCGGGGGCACTGGAAACACCATATATTTT.

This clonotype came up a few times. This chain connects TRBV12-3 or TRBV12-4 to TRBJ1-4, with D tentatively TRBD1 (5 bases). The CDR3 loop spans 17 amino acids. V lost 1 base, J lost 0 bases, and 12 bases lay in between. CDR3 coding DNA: TGTGCCAGCAGTTTAGATGGGTGGGGGGCAACTAATGAAAAACTGTTTTTT. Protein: CASSLDGWGATNEKLFF.

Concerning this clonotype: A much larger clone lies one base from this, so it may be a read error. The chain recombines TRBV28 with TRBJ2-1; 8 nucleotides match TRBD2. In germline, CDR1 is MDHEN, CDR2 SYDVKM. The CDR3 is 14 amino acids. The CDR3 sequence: CASSLPGGPIEQLF. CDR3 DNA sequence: TGTGCCAGCAGTTTACCGGGAGGGCCGATTGAGCAGCTCTTC.

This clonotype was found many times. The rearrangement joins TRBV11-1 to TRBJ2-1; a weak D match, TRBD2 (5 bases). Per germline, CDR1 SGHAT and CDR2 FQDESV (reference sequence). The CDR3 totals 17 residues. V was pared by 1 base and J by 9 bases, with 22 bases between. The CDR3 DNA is TGTGCCAGCAGCTTAGATTTATATAGCGATCACGGTGGTGAGCAGTTCTTC. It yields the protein CASSLDLYSDHGGEQFF.

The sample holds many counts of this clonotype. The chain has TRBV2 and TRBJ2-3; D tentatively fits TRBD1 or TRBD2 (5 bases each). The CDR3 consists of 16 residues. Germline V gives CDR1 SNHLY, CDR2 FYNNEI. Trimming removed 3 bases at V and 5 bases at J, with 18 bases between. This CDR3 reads CASSDRDASPGDTQYF. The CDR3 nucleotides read TGTGCCAGCAGTGACCGGGACGCCTCTCCCGGAGATACGCAGTATTTT.

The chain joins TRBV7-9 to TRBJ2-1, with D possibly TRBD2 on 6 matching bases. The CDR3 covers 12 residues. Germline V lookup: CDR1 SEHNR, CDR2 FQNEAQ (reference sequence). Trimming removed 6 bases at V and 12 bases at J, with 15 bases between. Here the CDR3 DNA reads TGTGCCAGCAGACGAGATCCGGGACTGCAGTTCTTC. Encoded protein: CASRRDPGLQFF.

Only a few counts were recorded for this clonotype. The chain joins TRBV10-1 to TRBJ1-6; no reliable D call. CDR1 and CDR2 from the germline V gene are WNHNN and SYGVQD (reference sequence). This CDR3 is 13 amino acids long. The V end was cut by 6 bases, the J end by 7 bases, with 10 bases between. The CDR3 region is CASSAMMNSPLHF. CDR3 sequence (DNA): TGCGCCAGCAGCGCTATGATGAATTCACCCCTCCACTTT.

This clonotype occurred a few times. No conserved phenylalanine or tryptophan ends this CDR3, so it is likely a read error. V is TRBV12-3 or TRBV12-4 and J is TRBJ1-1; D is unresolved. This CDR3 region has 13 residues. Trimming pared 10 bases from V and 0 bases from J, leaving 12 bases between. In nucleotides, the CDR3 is TGTGCCACAAGGACCGACCTGAACACTGAAGCTTTCTCT. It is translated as CATRTDLNTEAFS.

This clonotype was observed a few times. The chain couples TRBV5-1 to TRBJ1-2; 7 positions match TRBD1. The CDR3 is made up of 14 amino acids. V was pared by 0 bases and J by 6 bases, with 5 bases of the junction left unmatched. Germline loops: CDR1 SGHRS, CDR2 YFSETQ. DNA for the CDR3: TGCGCCAGCAGCTTGGCGGGACAGATCCATGGCTACACCTTC. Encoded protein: CASSLAGQIHGYTF.

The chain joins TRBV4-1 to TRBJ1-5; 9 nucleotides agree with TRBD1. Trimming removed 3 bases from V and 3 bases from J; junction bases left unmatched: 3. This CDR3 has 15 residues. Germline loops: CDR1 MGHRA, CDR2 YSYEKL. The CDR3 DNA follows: TGCGCCAGCAGCCAGGACAGGGGATCCAATCAGCCCCAGCATTTT. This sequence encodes CASSQDRGSNQPQHF.

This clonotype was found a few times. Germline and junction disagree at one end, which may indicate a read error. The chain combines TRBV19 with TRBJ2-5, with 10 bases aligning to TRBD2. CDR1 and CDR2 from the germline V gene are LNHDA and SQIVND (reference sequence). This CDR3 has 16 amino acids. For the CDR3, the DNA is TGTGCCAGTAGTATAGGGTTCCTAGCGGGAGACAATGAGCAGTCCTTC. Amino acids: CASSIGFLAGDNEQSF.

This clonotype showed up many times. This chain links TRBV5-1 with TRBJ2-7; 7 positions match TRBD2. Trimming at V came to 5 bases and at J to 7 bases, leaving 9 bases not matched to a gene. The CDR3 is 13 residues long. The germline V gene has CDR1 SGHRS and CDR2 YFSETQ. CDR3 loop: CASSKSQGGEQYF. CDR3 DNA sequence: TGCGCCAGCAGTAAATCGCAGGGAGGGGAGCAGTACTTC.

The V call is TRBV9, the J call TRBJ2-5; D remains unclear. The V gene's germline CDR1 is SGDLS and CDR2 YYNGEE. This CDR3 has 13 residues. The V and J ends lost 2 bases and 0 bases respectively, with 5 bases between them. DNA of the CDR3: TGTGCCAGCAGCGTTGGCAACCAAGAGACCCAGTACTTC. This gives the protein CASSVGNQETQYF.

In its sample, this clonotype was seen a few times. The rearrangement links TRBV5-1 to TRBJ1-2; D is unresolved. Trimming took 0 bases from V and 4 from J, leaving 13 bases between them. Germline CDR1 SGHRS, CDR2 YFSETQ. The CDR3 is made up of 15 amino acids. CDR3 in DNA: TGCGCCAGCAGCTTGGCCCTCGCAGGATCCTATGGCTACACCTTC. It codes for CASSLALAGSYGYTF.

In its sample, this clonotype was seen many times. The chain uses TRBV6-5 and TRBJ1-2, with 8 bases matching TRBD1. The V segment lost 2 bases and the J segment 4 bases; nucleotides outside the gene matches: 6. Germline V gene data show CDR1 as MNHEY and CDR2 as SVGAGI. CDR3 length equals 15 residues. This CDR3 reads CASSYQTGVGYGYTF. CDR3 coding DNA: TGTGCCAGCAGTTACCAGACAGGGGTAGGCTATGGCTACACCTTC.

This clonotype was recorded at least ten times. Here the CDR3 reads CASSSGTGGQPQHF. The DNA of the CDR3 is TGTGCCAGCAGCTCAGGGACCGGAGGTCAGCCCCAGCATTTT. This sequence joins TRBV27 and TRBJ1-5; D possibly corresponds to TRBD1 (5 bases). There are 14 residues in the CDR3. The V gene lost 6 bases and the J gene lost 6 bases, with 15 bases spanning the gap. Germline values: CDR1 MNHEY, CDR2 SMNVEV (reference sequence).

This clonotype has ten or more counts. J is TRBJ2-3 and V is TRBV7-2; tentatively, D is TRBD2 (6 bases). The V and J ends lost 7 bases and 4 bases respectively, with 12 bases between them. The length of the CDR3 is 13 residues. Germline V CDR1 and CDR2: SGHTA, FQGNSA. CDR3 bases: TGTGCCAGCATCGAAGGAGGGTCAGATACGCAGTATTTT. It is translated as CASIEGGSDTQYF.

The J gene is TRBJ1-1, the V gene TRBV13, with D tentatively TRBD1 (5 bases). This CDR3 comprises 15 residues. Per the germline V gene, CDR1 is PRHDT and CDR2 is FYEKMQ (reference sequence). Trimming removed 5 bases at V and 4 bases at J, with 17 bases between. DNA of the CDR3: TGTGCCAGCAGCCCCCAGTGGGGGAAGGGCACTGAAGCTTTCTTT. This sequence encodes CASSPQWGKGTEAFF.

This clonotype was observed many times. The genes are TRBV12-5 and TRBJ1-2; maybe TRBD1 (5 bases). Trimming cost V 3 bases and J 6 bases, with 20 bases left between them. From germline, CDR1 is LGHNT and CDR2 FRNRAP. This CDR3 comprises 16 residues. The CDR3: CASGFGSSPRGDGYTF. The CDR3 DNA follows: TGTGCTAGTGGTTTTGGGTCCAGCCCACGGGGGGATGGCTACACCTTC. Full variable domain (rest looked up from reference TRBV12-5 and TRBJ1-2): DARVTQTPRHKVTEMGQEVTMRCQPILGHNTVFWYRQTMMQGLELLAYFRNRAPLDDSGMPKDRFSAEMPDATLATLKIQPSEPRDSAVYFCASGFGSSPRGDGYTFGSGTRLTVV.